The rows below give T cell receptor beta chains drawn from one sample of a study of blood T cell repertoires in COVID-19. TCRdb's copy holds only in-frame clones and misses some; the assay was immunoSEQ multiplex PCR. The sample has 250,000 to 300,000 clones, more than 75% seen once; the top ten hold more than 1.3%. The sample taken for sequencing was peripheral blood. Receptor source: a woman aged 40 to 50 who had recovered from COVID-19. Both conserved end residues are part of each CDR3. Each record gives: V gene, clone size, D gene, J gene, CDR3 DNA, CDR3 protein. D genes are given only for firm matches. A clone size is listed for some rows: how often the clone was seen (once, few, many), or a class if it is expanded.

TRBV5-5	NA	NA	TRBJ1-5	TGTGCCAGCAGCCCCGGACAGTACAATCAGCCCCAGCATTTT	CASSPGQYNQPQHF
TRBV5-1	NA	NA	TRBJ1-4	TGCGCCAGCAGCCCCCGTACGAGAGCGGAGAAACTGTTTTTT	CASSPRTRAEKLFF
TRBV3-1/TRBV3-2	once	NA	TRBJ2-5	TGTGCCAGCAGCCAAAAACAAGTATGGGTCGCAGGGGAGACCCAGTACTTC	CASSQKQVWVAGETQYF
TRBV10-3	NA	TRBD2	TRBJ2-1	TGTGCCATCAGGGCTAGCGGGGGGGCCCTATCCTACAATGAGCAGTTCTTC	CAIRASGGALSYNEQFF
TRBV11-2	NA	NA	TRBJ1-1	TGTGCCAGCAGCTTAGTTGGAGGGAACACTGAAGCTTTCTTT	CASSLVGGNTEAFF
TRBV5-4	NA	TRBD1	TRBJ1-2	TGTGCCAGCAGCCCCGCCGGGACAGGGATCGGTGGCTACACCTTC	CASSPAGTGIGGYTF
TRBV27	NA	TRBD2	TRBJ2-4	TGTGCCAGCAGTTTAGTCCCGGGACTAGCACCGAAAAACATTCAGTACTTC	CASSLVPGLAPKNIQYF
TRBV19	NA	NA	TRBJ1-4	TGTGCCAGTAGTCCCCAGGGGCCGGAAAAACTGTTTTTT	CASSPQGPEKLFF
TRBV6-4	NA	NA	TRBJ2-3	TGTGCCAGCAGTGACTACGGGACAGATACGCAGTATTTT	CASSDYGTDTQYF
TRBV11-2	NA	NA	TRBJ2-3	TGTGCCAGCAGCCAAGGACAGAGCACAGATACGCAGTATTTT	CASSQGQSTDTQYF
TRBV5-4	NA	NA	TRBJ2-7	TGTGCCAGCAGCTCCAACTACGAGCAGTACTTC	CASSSNYEQYF
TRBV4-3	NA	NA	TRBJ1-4	TGCGCCAGCAGCCAAGTCGTCGAGCGTGAAAAACTGTTTTTT	CASSQVVEREKLFF
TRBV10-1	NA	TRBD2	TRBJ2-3	TGCGCCAGCAGTGCCACTAGCGGGGGGTTCTCAGATACGCAGTATTTT	CASSATSGGFSDTQYF
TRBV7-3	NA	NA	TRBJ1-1	TGTGCCAGCAGCCCCCGGGGGGGGACTACTGAAGCTTTCTTT	CASSPRGGTTEAFF
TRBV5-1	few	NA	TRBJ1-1	TGCGCCAGCAGCTTGGCCCAGCGGGGGGTAGGGGACACTGAAGCTTTCTTT	CASSLAQRGVGDTEAFF
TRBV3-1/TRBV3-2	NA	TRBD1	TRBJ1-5	TGTGCCAGCAGCCCCAGGGGGCCGGGGCCCCAGCATTTT	CASSPRGPGPQHF
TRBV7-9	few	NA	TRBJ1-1	TGTGCCAGCAGCCCCCAGGCAGGTGCCACTGAAGCTTTCTTT	CASSPQAGATEAFF
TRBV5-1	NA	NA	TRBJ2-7	TGCGCCAGCAGCCTCCACGGGGGGCGCTTATACGAGCAGTACTTC	CASSLHGGRLYEQYF
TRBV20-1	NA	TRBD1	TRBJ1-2	TGCAGTGCTAGTTGGACAGGGGGCGATGGCTACACCTTC	CSASWTGGDGYTF
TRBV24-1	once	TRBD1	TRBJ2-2	TGTGCCACCAGTGATTTGGGACAGGGGGGCACCGGGGAGCTGTTTTTT	CATSDLGQGGTGELFF
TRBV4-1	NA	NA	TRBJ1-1	TGCGCCAGCAGCCCCGGGGAGGCTGGGATTAAATCTGAAGCTTTCTTT	CASSPGEAGIKSEAFF
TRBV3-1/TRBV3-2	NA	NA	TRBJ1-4	TGTGCCAGCAGCCAAGATCTCGGTCGAGAAAAACTGTTTTTT	CASSQDLGREKLFF
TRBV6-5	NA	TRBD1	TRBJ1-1	TGTGCCAGCAGCTCAGGGGGATCTCCGAACACTGAAGCTTTCTTT	CASSSGGSPNTEAFF
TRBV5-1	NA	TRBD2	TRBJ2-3	TGCGCCAGCAGCCTGGGACTAGCGGGGGGGAGCGCAGATACGCAGTATTTT	CASSLGLAGGSADTQYF
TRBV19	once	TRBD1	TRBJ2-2	TGTGCCAGTAGTATGGCGAGGGGGCGAGGCACCGGGGAGCTGTTTTTT	CASSMARGRGTGELFF
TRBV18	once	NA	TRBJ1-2	TGTGCCAGCTCCCAATTGGGGGGGAATGGTGGCTACACCTTC	CASSQLGGNGGYTF
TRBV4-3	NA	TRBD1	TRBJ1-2	TGCGCCAGCAGCCCCGGAGCCGGGACAGCCGTCAACTATGGCTACACCTTC	CASSPGAGTAVNYGYTF
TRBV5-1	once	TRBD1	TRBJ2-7	TGCGCCAGCAGCTCACAGGGGGACCCCTACGAGCAGTACTTC	CASSSQGDPYEQYF
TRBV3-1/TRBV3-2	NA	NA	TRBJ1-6	TGTGCCAGCAGCCACTCAGGGGAGGGTGAAAATTCACCCCTCCACTTT	CASSHSGEGENSPLHF
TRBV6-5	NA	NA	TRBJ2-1	TGTGCCAGCAGTTACTCTAGCGGCCTATACAATGAGCAGTTCTTC	CASSYSSGLYNEQFF
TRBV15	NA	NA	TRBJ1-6	TGTGCCACCAGCAGAGGATCTGGGGCAGAATATTCACCCCTCCACTTT	CATSRGSGAEYSPLHF
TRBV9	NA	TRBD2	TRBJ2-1	TGTGCCAGCAGCCTTCAACTAGCGGACTACAATGAGCAGTTCTTC	CASSLQLADYNEQFF
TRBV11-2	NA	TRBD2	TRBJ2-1	TGTGCCAGCAGCTTAGAGGGACTAGCGGGGGGAGTAGGCTACAATGAGCAGTTCTTC	CASSLEGLAGGVGYNEQFF
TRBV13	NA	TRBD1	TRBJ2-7	TGTGCCAGCAGCCGAGAGGGGGCCGAGCAGTACTTC	CASSREGAEQYF
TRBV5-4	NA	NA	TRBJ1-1	TGTGCCAGCAGCTTGACACACACTGAAGCTTTCTTT	CASSLTHTEAFF
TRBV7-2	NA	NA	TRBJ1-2	TGTGCCAGCAGCTTAGCGCGCCCTAAGACTAACTATGGCTACACCTTC	CASSLARPKTNYGYTF
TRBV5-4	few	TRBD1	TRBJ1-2	TGTGCCAGCAGCTGGGACAGAAGCGGCTACACCTTC	CASSWDRSGYTF
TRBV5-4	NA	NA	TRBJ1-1	TGTGCCAGCAGCTCGCCGGGAGCTTTGAACACTGAAGCTTTCTTT	CASSSPGALNTEAFF
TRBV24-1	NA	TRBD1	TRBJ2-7	TGTGCCACCAGTCGACAGGGGGGATGCTCCTACGAGCAGTACTTC	CATSRQGGCSYEQYF
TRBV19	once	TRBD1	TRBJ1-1	TGTGCCAGTAGTGTCCGGGACAGGGGGACTGAAGCTTTCTTT	CASSVRDRGTEAFF
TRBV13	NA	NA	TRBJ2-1	TGTGCCAGCAGCCCTGCACAGGACCGGTACAATGAGCAGTTCTTC	CASSPAQDRYNEQFF
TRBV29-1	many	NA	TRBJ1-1	TGCAGCGTTGCCTCAGGGTGGGGAATGAACACTGAAGCTTTCTTT	CSVASGWGMNTEAFF
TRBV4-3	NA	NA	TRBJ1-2	TGCGCCAGCAGCCCGCAAGACAAGGCTAACTATGGCTACACCTTC	CASSPQDKANYGYTF
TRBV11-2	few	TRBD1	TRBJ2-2	TGTGCCAGCAGCCGGCAGGGGGCCGGCGGGGAGCTGTTTTTT	CASSRQGAGGELFF
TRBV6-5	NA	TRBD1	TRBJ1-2	TGTGCCAGCAGTTACTCAGGGGGCTACCTTAACTATGGCTACACCTTC	CASSYSGGYLNYGYTF
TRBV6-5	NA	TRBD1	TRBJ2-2	TGTGCCAGCAGTTCATTGGGACAGGCCGGCACCGGGGAGCTGTTTTTT	CASSSLGQAGTGELFF
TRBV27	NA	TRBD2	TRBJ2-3	TGTGCCAGCAGTTTCGTCCCCGGGGGGTCAGATACGCAGTATTTT	CASSFVPGGSDTQYF
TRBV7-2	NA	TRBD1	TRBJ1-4	TGTGCCAGCAGCTTAAGGGGGACAGGAGGGTGGGATCCTAATGAAAAACTGTTTTTT	CASSLRGTGGWDPNEKLFF
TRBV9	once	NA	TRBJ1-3	TGTGCCAGCGACCCTGGGGCCTCTGGAAACACCATATATTTT	CASDPGASGNTIYF
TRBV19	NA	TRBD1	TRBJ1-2	TGTGCCAGTAGTACCCCAACAGGGGTCTATGGCTACACCTTC	CASSTPTGVYGYTF